These T cell receptor beta chains were read from a single sample in a study of control samples from healthy donors and cancer patients. Profiled with immunoSEQ multiplex PCR; TCRdb holds only in-frame clones, not every one. The sample shows about 120,000 clones, 85% to 95% of them seen only once. The sequenced sample was blood. The source is a man aged 25-40 years in good health. Each CDR3 is given with its conserved first and last residue. A D gene is named only where the DNA matches it firmly. Rows may omit the clone size; those that give it use once, few, many or a size class.

NA,TRBJ1-2,NA,TRBV3-1/TRBV3-2,CASSQGSGYYGGYTF,TGTGCCAGCAGCCAAGGGTCAGGGTATTATGGTGGCTACACCTTC
NA,TRBJ2-7,TRBD1,TRBV7-9,CASSFWTGTGLSGEQYF,TGTGCCAGCAGCTTTTGGACCGGGACAGGGTTGTCCGGCGAGCAGTACTTC
NA,TRBJ2-3,NA,TRBV7-3,CASSLYPRGLGRSDTQYF,TGTGCCAGCAGCTTATACCCCCGGGGATTAGGCAGATCAGATACGCAGTATTTT
NA,TRBJ1-2,TRBD1,TRBV5-5,CASSCPRDRVQLNYGYTF,TGTGCCAGCAGCTGCCCCCGGGACAGGGTACAGTTGAACTATGGCTACACCTTC
NA,TRBJ2-5,NA,TRBV9,CASSASLALQETQYF,TGTGCCAGCAGCGCCAGTCTGGCCTTACAAGAGACCCAGTACTTC
few,TRBJ1-1,TRBD1,TRBV30,CAWGGQGNTEAFF,TGTGCCTGGGGTGGACAGGGAAACACTGAAGCTTTCTTT
NA,TRBJ2-2,NA,TRBV18,CASSPSNTGELFF,TGTGCCAGCTCACCGTCGAACACCGGGGAGCTGTTTTTT
NA,TRBJ2-2,TRBD2,TRBV7-8,CASSSTSGGAPELFF,TGTGCCAGCAGCTCGACTAGCGGGGGGGCCCCGGAGCTGTTTTTT
NA,TRBJ2-7,TRBD1,TRBV5-6,CASSSTKTGTYEQYF,TGTGCCAGCAGCTCGACCAAGACAGGGACGTACGAGCAGTACTTC
NA,TRBJ1-5,NA,TRBV19,CASSDQRETPWNQPQHF,TGTGCCAGTAGTGACCAACGAGAGACCCCTTGGAATCAGCCCCAGCATTTT
few,TRBJ2-1,NA,TRBV6-6,CASSYSMGLRNEQFF,TGTGCCAGCAGTTACTCGATGGGTCTAAGGAATGAGCAGTTCTTC
NA,TRBJ2-6,NA,TRBV27,CASSPAGANVLTF,TGTGCCAGCAGTCCGGCTGGGGCCAACGTCCTGACTTTC
NA,TRBJ1-1,NA,TRBV12-5,CASGPRAVPNPMNTEAFF,TGTGCTAGTGGTCCGCGGGCGGTACCCAACCCTATGAACACTGAAGCTTTCTTT
NA,TRBJ1-3,TRBD1,TRBV6-4,CASSARTGGSGNTIYF,TGTGCCAGCAGTGCACGGACAGGGGGTTCTGGAAACACCATATATTTT
NA,TRBJ2-3,NA,TRBV7-2,CASTLIGTQADYF,TGTGCCAGCACCCTTATTGGTACCCAGGCTGACTATTTT
NA,TRBJ2-3,TRBD1,TRBV19,CASSARDRGTDTQYF,TGTGCCAGTAGTGCCCGGGACAGGGGGACAGATACGCAGTATTTT
NA,TRBJ1-2,NA,TRBV5-1,CASSLDRVNYGYTF,TGCGCCAGCAGCTTGGATAGAGTTAACTATGGCTACACCTTC
NA,TRBJ1-2,TRBD1,TRBV6-1,CASSERGTGAFFDGYTF,TGTGCCAGCAGTGAACGTGGGACAGGGGCGTTTTTTGATGGCTACACCTTC
NA,TRBJ2-3,NA,TRBV10-3,CAISLSGITDTQYF,TGTGCCATCAGCCTATCGGGGATCACAGATACGCAGTATTTT
NA,TRBJ1-2,TRBD1,TRBV25-1,CASSELQGAEGYTF,TGTGCCAGCAGTGAGCTTCAGGGGGCTGAAGGCTACACCTTC
NA,TRBJ2-2,TRBD1,TRBV5-1,CASSSDRANTGELFF,TGCGCCAGCAGCTCGGACAGGGCGAACACCGGGGAGCTGTTTTTT
NA,TRBJ2-2,NA,TRBV29-1,CSVGGARATGELFF,TGCAGCGTTGGAGGGGCGCGGGCCACCGGGGAGCTGTTTTTT
NA,TRBJ2-7,TRBD1,TRBV5-6,CASSLGQGFSYEQYF,TGTGCCAGCAGCTTGGGACAGGGGTTCTCCTACGAGCAGTACTTC
NA,TRBJ2-5,NA,TRBV12-3/TRBV12-4,CASSVAGPETQYF,TGTGCCAGCAGTGTGGCCGGGCCGGAGACCCAGTACTTC
NA,TRBJ1-2,NA,TRBV19,CASSIDATGAGYGYTF,TGTGCCAGTAGTATAGACGCGACGGGAGCGGGCTATGGCTACACCTTC
once,TRBJ2-1,NA,TRBV29-1,CSVEGSDPRGNFF,TGCAGCGTTGAAGGCTCAGACCCTCGGGGGAACTTCTTC
NA,TRBJ1-3,NA,TRBV4-2,CASSQDAGALSGNTIYF,TGTGCCAGCAGCCAAGACGCAGGTGCCCTCTCTGGAAACACCATATATTTT
NA,TRBJ2-2,TRBD2,TRBV19,CASSEGPGGVNTGELFF,TGTGCCAGTAGTGAGGGACCGGGGGGGGTCAACACCGGGGAGCTGTTTTTT
NA,TRBJ2-3,TRBD2,TRBV2,CASSPTSGGPGATDTQYF,TGTGCCAGCAGCCCGACTAGCGGGGGTCCGGGGGCCACAGATACGCAGTATTTT
NA,TRBJ1-1,NA,TRBV2,CASISGGGGRIAEAFF,TGTGCCAGCATTTCGGGCGGCGGGGGACGAATCGCTGAAGCTTTCTTT
NA,TRBJ1-4,TRBD1,TRBV9,CASSEADRRDEKLFF,TGTGCCAGCAGCGAAGCGGACAGGCGGGATGAAAAACTGTTTTTT
NA,TRBJ1-6,NA,TRBV19,CASSILPPTGSPLHF,TGTGCCAGTAGTATACTCCCCCCGACGGGTTCACCCCTCCACTTT
NA,TRBJ2-3,NA,TRBV9,CASSEDSYTDTQYF,TGTGCCAGCAGCGAGGACAGTTACACAGATACGCAGTATTTT
NA,TRBJ1-2,TRBD1,TRBV10-3,CAIGGTGVSYTF,TGTGCCATCGGGGGGACAGGGGTAAGCTACACCTTC
NA,TRBJ2-2,TRBD2,TRBV30,CAWSLGTSGGSITGELFF,TGTGCCTGGAGCCTCGGGACTAGCGGGGGGTCGATTACCGGGGAGCTGTTTTTT